This T cell receptor beta chain was profiled in a study of blood T cells in healthy people across ages. Primed by a sample-barcoded 5' primer and a J-beta primer mix, a second PCR proceeded for 7 to 11 cycles. TCRdb re-called the 5' RACE reads with MiXCR, one entry per CDR3 protein. The sample includes over a million distinct CDR3 sequences, roughly 43% of them seen just once. In germline, CDR1 is DFQATT, CDR2 SNEGSKA (reference sequence). The CDR3 covers 12 residues. The V and J ends lost 5 bases and 2 bases respectively, with 7 bases between them. The receptor was isolated from a woman aged 18 to 35 in good health. The chain uses TRBV20-1 and TRBJ1-5; no reliable D call. The sample was blood. In DNA, the CDR3 is TGCAGTGCTTACACCGGCAATCAGCCCCAGCATTTT. Translating it yields CSAYTGNQPQHF.